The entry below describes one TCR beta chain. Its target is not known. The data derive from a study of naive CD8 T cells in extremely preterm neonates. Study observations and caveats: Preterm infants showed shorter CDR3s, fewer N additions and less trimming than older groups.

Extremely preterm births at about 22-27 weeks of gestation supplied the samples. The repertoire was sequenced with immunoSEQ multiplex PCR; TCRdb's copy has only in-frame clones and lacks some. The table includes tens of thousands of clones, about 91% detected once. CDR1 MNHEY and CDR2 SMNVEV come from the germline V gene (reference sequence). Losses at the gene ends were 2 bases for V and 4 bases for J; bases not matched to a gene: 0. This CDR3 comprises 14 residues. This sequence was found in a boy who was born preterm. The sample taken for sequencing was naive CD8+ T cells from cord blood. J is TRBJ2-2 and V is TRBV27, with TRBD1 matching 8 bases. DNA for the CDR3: TGTGCCAGCAGTTTAGGGACAGGCACCGGGGAGCTGTTTTTT. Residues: CASSLGTGTGELFF.